The TCR beta chain under discussion was sequenced for a study of T cell repertoires in cytomegalovirus infection. Turning to the study itself: HLA-B-restricted CMV epitopes that are well studied were used alongside recently identified HLA-C-restricted ones. Indications of both CMV infection and matching HLA type were provided by public TCR beta signatures.

Per germline, CDR1 MNHEY and CDR2 SVGAGI. This CDR3 has 14 amino acids. Trimming shortened V by 6 bases and J by 0 bases, and 9 bases separated the two germline ends. Turning to this clonotype: The antigen remains unidentified.

Study observations and caveats: Cumulative public TCR beta family frequency identified carriers of CMV plus the relevant HLA. HLA-C-restricted CMV clonotypes gave the most frequent clonotype in two of eight donors.

MiXCR was run by TCRdb on the reads, yielding one entry per CDR3 protein. There are 100,000 to 120,000 distinct CDR3 sequences in the sample; around 30% occur only once, and around two fifths lies in the top ten. This TCR derives from a human donor in good health (CMV status not recorded). Some clones in this sample may be carry-over from other donors' samples. The chain recombines TRBV6-5 with TRBJ1-5; no reliable D call. The sample was CD8+ T cells from cultured PBMCs, taken from culture after CMV antigen stimulation. The CDR3 protein is CASSSSSSNQPQHF. CDR3 DNA: TGTGCCAGCAGCTCGAGTAGTAGCAATCAGCCCCAGCATTTT.